Each of the 2 T cell receptor beta chains below was sequenced from the same sample in a study of CD8 T cells in ankylosing spondylitis. From the 5' RACE reads, TCRdb called clonotypes with MiXCR, one entry per CDR3 protein. Of about 160,000 distinct CDR3 sequences in the sample, approximately 20% are singletons; the top ten hold about 8.2%. The sequencing input was blood, either unsorted or a sorted T cell fraction (not recorded which). The receptors derive from a male donor with ankylosing spondylitis or in good health (not recorded which).

V is TRBV9 and J is TRBJ2-5, with TRBD2 matching 13 bases. V was pared by 4 bases and J by 4 bases, with 7 bases of the junction left unmatched. From germline, CDR1 is SGDLS and CDR2 YYNGEE. The CDR3 totals 16 residues. The CDR3 reads CASSPWTSGRGETQYF. The CDR3 DNA is TGTGCCAGCAGCCCGTGGACTAGCGGGAGAGGAGAGACCCAGTACTTC.

This clonotype was recorded at least ten times. This chain links TRBV5-1 with TRBJ1-4, with D possibly being TRBD1 (5 bases). The CDR3 length is 14 residues. Trimming removed 4 bases at V and 5 bases at J, with 12 bases between. CDR1 and CDR2 from the germline V gene are SGHRS and YFSETQ. The CDR3 reads CASSSRDGNEKLFF. The CDR3 DNA follows: TGCGCCAGCAGCAGCCGGGACGGGAATGAAAAACTGTTTTTT.